These 9 T cell receptor beta chains share one sample of origin, sequenced in a study of blood T cell repertoires in COVID-19. This table comes from immunoSEQ multiplex PCR, and its TCRdb copy is limited to in-frame clones, with some not included. This repertoire shows more than 200,000 clones, 80% to 85% found once; its top ten account for under 30%. Input material: peripheral blood. The receptors originated from a man aged 35 to 55 with acute or convalescent COVID-19.

CDR3 protein: CASSQNRVWTEAFF. As DNA, the CDR3 is TGTGCCAGCAGCCAGAACAGGGTTTGGACTGAAGCTTTCTTT. The chain links TRBV3-1 (or the pseudogene TRBV3-2) to TRBJ1-1; a weak D match, TRBD1 (6 bases). Germline-derived CDR1 and CDR2 are LGHDT and YNNKEL (reference sequence). Deletions cut 3 bases from V and 5 bases from J, with 13 bases between. The CDR3 is 14 residues long.

V and J are TRBV23-1 and TRBJ2-1; the D is unclear. TRBV23-1 qualifies as an ORF whose function is uncertain. With 0 bases removed from V and 0 bases from J, the gap between germline ends came to 9 bases. This CDR3 comprises 16 residues. The CDR3 protein is CASSQSSRSSYNEQFF. CDR3 DNA sequence: TGCGCCAGCAGTCAATCGAGCCGGAGCTCCTACAATGAGCAGTTCTTC.

The chain is built from TRBV7-9 and TRBJ2-3; D call uncertain. V lost 2 bases and J 3 bases, leaving 6 bases between the germline ends. The CDR3 runs to 13 residues. Germline assignment: CDR1 SEHNR and CDR2 FQNEAQ (reference sequence). CDR3 in DNA: TGTGCCAGCAGCTTACTACAGACAGATACGCAGTATTTT. It codes for CASSLLQTDTQYF.

The rearrangement uses TRBV7-7 and TRBJ2-2, with a tentative D call TRBD2 (6 bases). Between the trimmed V and J ends, which lost 7 bases and 7 bases, there was a span of 25 bases. The germline V gene encodes CDR1 SSHAT and CDR2 FNYEAQ (reference sequence). The CDR3 length is 17 residues. For the CDR3, the DNA is TGTGCCAGCACTCCATTGGGTTCGAGGGAGGTGTACGGGGAGCTGTTTTTT. As protein: CASTPLGSREVYGELFF.

This clone appeared a few times. The rearrangement uses TRBV19 and TRBJ1-2; D is possibly TRBD1 (5 bases). CDR3 length equals 13 residues. Trimming shortened V by 5 bases and J by 2 bases, and 9 bases separated the two germline ends. CDR1 and CDR2 (germline): LNHDA, SQIVND (reference sequence). In nucleotides, the CDR3 is TGTGCCAGTAGTCAGCCAGGGAACTATGGCTACACCTTC. It translates to CASSQPGNYGYTF.

J is TRBJ2-1 and V is TRBV4-2; 8 positions match TRBD2. Looked up from germline, CDR1 is LGHNA and CDR2 is YNFKEQ. The junction had 15 bases not matched to a gene; V was cut back by 0 bases and J by 8 bases. This CDR3 comprises 18 residues. The CDR3 region has the DNA TGTGCCAGCAGCCAAGATCGGTCGATAGCGGGATTGGGCGATGAGCAGTTCTTC. Encoded protein: CASSQDRSIAGLGDEQFF.

V gene TRBV30 combines with J gene TRBJ1-3; the D is unclear. Trimming stripped 1 base from V and 4 bases from J, with 17 bases between. Germline values: CDR1 GTSNPN, CDR2 SVGIG (reference sequence). The CDR3 extends over 16 amino acids. The CDR3 region has the DNA TGTGCCTGGAGTGCGGGTCTAGACCATGGGGGAAACACCATATATTTT. It yields the protein CAWSAGLDHGGNTIYF.

The rearrangement uses TRBV19 and TRBJ2-7, with 13 positions matching TRBD2. This CDR3 spans 15 amino acids. The J segment lost 5 bases and the V segment lost 6 bases, leaving 7 bases of the junction unmatched. The germline V gene has CDR1 LNHDA and CDR2 SQIVND (reference sequence). CDR3 in amino acids: CASRPGTSGNNEQYF. In nucleotides, the CDR3 is TGTGCCAGTAGACCCGGGACTAGCGGGAACAACGAGCAGTACTTC.

The rearrangement uses TRBV19 and TRBJ2-3; 8 nucleotides line up with TRBD1. Germline V gene sequence: CDR1 LNHDA, CDR2 SQIVND (reference sequence). CDR3 size: 16 residues. The V segment lost 0 bases and the J segment 8 bases; nucleotides outside the gene matches: 10. CDR3 protein: CASSIELDRVFRTQYF. CDR3 DNA sequence: TGTGCCAGTAGTATAGAACTGGACAGGGTCTTTCGTACGCAGTATTTT.